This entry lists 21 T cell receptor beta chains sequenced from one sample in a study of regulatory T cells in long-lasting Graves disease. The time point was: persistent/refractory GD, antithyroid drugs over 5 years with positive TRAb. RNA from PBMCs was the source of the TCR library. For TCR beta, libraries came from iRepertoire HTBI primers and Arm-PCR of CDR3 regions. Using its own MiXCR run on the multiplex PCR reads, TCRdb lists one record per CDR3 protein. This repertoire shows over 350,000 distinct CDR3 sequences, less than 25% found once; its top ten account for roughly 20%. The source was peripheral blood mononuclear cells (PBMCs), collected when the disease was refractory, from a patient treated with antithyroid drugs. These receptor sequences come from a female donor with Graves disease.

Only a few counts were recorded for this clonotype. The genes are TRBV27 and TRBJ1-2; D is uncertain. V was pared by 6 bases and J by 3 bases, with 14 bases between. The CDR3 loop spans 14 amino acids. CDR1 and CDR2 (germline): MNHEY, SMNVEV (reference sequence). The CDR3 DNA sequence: TGTGCCAGCAGCATGGTTGGGCCCTACTATGGCTACACCTTC. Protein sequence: CASSMVGPYYGYTF.

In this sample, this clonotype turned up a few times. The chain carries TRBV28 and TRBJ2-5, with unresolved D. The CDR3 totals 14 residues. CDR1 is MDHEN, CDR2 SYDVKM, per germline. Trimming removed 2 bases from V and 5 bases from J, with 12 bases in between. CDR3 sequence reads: CASSLAPPAETQYF. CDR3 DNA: TGTGCCAGCAGTTTAGCCCCCCCGGCGGAGACCCAGTACTTC.

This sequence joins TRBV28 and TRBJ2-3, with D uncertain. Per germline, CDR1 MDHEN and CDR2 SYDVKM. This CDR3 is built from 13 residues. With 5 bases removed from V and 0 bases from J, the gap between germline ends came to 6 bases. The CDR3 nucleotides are TGTGCCAGCAGTCTCCTCAGCACAGATACGCAGTATTTT. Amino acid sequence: CASSLLSTDTQYF. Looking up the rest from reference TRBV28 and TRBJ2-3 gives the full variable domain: DVKVTQSSRYLVKRTGEKVFLECVQDMDHENMFWYRQDPGLGLRLIYFSYDVKMKEKGDIPEGYSVSREKKERFSLILESASTNQTSMYLCASSLLSTDTQYFGPGTRLTVL.

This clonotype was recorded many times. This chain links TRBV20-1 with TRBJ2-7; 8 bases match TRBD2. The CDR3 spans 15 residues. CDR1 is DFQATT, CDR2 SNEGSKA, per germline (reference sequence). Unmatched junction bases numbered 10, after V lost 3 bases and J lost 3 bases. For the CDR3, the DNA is TGCAGTGCTAGTGGAATTTGGAGCGGGAGCTACGAGCAGTACTTC. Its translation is CSASGIWSGSYEQYF.

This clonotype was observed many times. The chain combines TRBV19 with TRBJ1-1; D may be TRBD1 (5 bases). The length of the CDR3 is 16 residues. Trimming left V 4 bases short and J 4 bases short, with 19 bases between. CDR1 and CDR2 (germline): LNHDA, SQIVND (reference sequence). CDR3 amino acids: CASSTSAGGFVTEAFF. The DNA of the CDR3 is TGTGCCAGTAGTACCTCGGCCGGGGGGTTTGTCACTGAAGCTTTCTTT.

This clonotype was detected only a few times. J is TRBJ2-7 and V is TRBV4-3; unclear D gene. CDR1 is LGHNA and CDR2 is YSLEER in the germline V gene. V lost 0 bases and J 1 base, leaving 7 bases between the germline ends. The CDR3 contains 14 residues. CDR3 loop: CASSQEAASYEQYF. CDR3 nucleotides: TGCGCCAGCAGCCAAGAAGCCGCTTCCTACGAGCAGTACTTC.

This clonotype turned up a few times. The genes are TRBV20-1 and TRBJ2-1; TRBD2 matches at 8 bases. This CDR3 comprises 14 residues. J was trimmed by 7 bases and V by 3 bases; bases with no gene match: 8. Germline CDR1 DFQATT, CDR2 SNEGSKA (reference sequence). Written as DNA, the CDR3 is TGCAGTGCTAGTAGAGCGGGAGCGGTAAATGAGCAGTTCTTC. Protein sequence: CSASRAGAVNEQFF.

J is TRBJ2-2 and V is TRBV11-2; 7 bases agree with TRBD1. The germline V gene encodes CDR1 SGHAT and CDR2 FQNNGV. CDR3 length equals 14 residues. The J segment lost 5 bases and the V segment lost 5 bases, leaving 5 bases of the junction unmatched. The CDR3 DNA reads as TGTGCCAGCAGCGGAGTGACAGGGACCGGGGAGCTGTTTTTT. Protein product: CASSGVTGTGELFF.

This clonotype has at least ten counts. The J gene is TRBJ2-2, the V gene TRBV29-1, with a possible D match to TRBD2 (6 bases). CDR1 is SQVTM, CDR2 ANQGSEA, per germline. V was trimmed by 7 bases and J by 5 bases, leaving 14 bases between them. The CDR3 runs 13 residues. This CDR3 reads CSAWDFLTGELFF. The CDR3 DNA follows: TGCAGCGCATGGGACTTTCTAACCGGGGAGCTGTTTTTT.

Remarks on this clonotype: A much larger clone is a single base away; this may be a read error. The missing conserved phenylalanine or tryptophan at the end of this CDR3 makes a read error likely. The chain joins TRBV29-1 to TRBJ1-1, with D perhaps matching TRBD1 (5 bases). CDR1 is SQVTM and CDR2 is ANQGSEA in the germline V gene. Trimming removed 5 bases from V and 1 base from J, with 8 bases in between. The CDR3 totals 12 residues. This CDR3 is CSVLQGNTEAFL. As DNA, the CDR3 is TGCAGCGTTCTGCAGGGGAACACTGAAGCTTTCCTT.

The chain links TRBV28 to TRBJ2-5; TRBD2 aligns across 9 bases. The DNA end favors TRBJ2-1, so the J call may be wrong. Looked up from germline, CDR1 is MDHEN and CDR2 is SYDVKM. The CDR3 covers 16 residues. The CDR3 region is CASSPTGTSYSNEQFF. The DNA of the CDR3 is TGTGCCAGCAGTCCCACCGGGACTAGCTATTCCAATGAGCAGTTCTTC.

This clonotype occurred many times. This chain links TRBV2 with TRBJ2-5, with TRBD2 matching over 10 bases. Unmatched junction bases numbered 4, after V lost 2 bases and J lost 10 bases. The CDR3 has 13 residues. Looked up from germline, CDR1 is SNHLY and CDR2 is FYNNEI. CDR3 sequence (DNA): TGTGCCAGCAGTGAAAACGGACTAGCGGACCAGTACTTC. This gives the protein CASSENGLADQYF. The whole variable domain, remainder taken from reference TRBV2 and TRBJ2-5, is EPEVTQTPSHQVTQMGQEVILRCVPISNHLYFYWYRQILGQKVEFLVSFYNNEISEKSEIFDDQFSVERPDGSNFTLKIRSTKLEDSAMYFCASSENGLADQYFGPGTRLLVL.

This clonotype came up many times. CDR3 sequence: CASSYLGRGRPYEQYF. The CDR3 region has the DNA TGTGCCAGCAGTTACCTCGGTAGGGGCCGGCCCTACGAGCAGTACTTC. The chain recombines TRBV6-5 with TRBJ2-7; possibly TRBD1 for D (5 bases). The CDR3 is made up of 16 amino acids. Trimming took 2 bases from V and 2 from J, leaving 16 bases between them. Germline V lookup: CDR1 MNHEY, CDR2 SVGAGI.

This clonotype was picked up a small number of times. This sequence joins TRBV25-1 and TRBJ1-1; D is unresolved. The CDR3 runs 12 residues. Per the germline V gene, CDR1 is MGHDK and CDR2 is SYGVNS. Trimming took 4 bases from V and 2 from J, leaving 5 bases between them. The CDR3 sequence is CASSGYNTEAFF. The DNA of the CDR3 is TGTGCCAGCAGTGGTTATAACACTGAAGCTTTCTTT.

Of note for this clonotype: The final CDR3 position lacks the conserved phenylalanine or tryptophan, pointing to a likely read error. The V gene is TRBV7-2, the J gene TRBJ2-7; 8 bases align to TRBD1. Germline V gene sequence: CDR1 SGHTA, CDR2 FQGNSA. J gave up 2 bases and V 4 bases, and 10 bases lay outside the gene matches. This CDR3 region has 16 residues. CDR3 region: CASSYKTGTGPYEQYL. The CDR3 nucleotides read TGTGCCAGCAGCTATAAAACCGGGACAGGACCCTACGAGCAGTACCTC.

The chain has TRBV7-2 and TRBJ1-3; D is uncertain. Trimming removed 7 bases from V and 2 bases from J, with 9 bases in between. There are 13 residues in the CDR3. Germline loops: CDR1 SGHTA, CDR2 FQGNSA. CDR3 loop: CASTRDAGNTIYF. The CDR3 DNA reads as TGTGCCAGCACCCGTGATGCTGGAAACACCATATATTTT.

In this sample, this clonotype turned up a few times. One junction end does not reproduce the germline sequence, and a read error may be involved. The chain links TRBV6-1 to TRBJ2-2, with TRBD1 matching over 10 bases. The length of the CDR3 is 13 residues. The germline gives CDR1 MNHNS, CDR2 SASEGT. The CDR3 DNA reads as TGTTCCAGCAGTGGACAGGGGGCCGGGGAGCTGTTTTTT. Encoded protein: CSSSGQGAGELFF.

The CDR3 loop reads CASSLDSAARNQPQHF. The CDR3 DNA is TGTGCCAGCAGCTTAGATTCGGCAGCCAGAAATCAGCCCCAGCATTTT. This rearrangement joins TRBV11-2 to TRBJ1-5, with D unclear. Per germline, CDR1 SGHAT and CDR2 FQNNGV. The CDR3 runs to 16 residues. V was cut by 0 bases and J by 4 bases, with 13 bases left in between.

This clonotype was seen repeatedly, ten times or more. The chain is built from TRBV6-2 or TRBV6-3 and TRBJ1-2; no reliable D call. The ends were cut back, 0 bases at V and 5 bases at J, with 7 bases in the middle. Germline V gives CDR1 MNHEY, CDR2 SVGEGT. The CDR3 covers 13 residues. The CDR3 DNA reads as TGTGCCAGCAGTTACTCAATCGGTTATGGCTACACCTTC. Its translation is CASSYSIGYGYTF.

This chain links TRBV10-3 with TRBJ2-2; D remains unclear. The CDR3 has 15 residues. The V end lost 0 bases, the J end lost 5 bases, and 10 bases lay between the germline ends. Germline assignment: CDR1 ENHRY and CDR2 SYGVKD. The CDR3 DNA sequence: TGTGCCATCAGTGAGTCAGGGTTCAGGACCGGGGAGCTGTTTTTT. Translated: CAISESGFRTGELFF.

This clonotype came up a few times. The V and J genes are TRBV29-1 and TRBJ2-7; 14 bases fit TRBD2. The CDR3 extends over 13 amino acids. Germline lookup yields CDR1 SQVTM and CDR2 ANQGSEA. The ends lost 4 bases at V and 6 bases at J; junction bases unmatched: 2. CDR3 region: CSVGLAGGVEQYF. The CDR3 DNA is TGCAGCGTTGGACTAGCGGGAGGGGTCGAGCAGTACTTC.